A single sample gave rise to the 27 T cell receptor beta chains below, sequenced in a study of shared clonotypes between healthy human individuals. Data came from immunoSEQ multiplex PCR; TCRdb stores just in-frame clones and leaves some out. Of approximately 1.5 million clones in the sample, approximately 98.5% were seen once. Sequences were obtained from naive CD4+ T cells sorted from blood. The subset was: CD45RA+ positively selected. The source of these receptors is a man aged 25 to 40 in good health.

V and J are TRBV27 and TRBJ2-6; D uncertain. V was shortened by 6 bases and J by 0 bases, with 12 bases between the two germline ends. CDR3 size: 16 residues. CDR1 is MNHEY and CDR2 is SMNVEV in the germline V gene (reference sequence). The CDR3 reads CASRLGPISGANVLTF. Written as DNA, the CDR3 is TGTGCCAGCAGACTCGGACCGATCTCTGGGGCCAACGTCCTGACTTTC.

The rearrangement uses TRBV9 and TRBJ2-3; 10 nucleotides match TRBD2. The length of the CDR3 is 17 residues. The J segment lost 3 bases and the V segment lost 1 base, leaving 8 bases of the junction unmatched. Germline assignment: CDR1 SGDLS and CDR2 YYNGEE. CDR3 sequence reads: CASSVFVTSGTTDTQYF. The CDR3 coding sequence is TGTGCCAGCAGCGTATTTGTAACTAGCGGGACAACAGATACGCAGTATTTT.

V is TRBV27 and J is TRBJ1-5; D uncertain. The CDR3 runs to 12 residues. Germline V gene lookup returns CDR1 MNHEY and CDR2 SMNVEV (reference sequence). With 3 bases removed from V and 2 bases from J, the gap between germline ends came to 2 bases. DNA for the CDR3: TGTGCCAGCAGTTTCGGCAATCAGCCCCAGCATTTT. Encoded protein: CASSFGNQPQHF.

This sequence joins TRBV5-5 and TRBJ2-5, with no clear D. V lost 1 base and J 5 bases, leaving 9 bases between the germline ends. Germline V gives CDR1 SGHKS, CDR2 YYEKEE (reference sequence). The CDR3 runs to 13 residues. The CDR3 DNA reads TGTGCCAGCAGCTTGCGCACCGGGGAGACCCAGTACTTC. This gives the protein CASSLRTGETQYF.

The chain employs TRBV7-3 and TRBJ2-1, with 8 nucleotides matching TRBD2. This CDR3 comprises 15 residues. The germline V gene has CDR1 SGHTA and CDR2 FQGTGA. The V segment lost 5 bases and the J segment 7 bases; nucleotides outside the gene matches: 10. The CDR3 region is CASSPVSGRLNEQFF. The CDR3, as DNA: TGTGCCAGCAGCCCAGTCAGCGGGAGACTAAATGAGCAGTTCTTC. Complete variable domain (other parts from reference TRBV7-3 and TRBJ2-1): GAGVSQTPSNKVTEKGKYVELRCDPISGHTALYWYRQSLGQGPEFLIYFQGTGAADDSGLPNDRFFAVRPEGSVSTLKIQRTERGDSAVYLCASSPVSGRLNEQFFGPGTRLTVL.

V is TRBV7-9 and J is TRBJ2-7; D is uncertain. Germline-derived CDR1 and CDR2 are SEHNR and FQNEAQ (reference sequence). This CDR3 contains 14 residues. V was pared by 5 bases and J by 1 base, with 12 bases between. CDR3 bases: TGTGCCAGCAGCCCTAGTGGGGTTTCCTACGAGCAGTACTTC. Amino acids: CASSPSGVSYEQYF.

The chain combines TRBV5-1 with TRBJ1-1, with 7 bases matching TRBD1. CDR1 SGHRS and CDR2 YFSETQ come from the germline V gene. The CDR3 covers 14 residues. With 6 bases clipped from V and 2 bases from J, the junction kept 7 bases outside the gene matches. For the CDR3, the DNA is TGCGCCAGCAACCCGACAGGGATTAACACTGAAGCTTTCTTT. Its translation is CASNPTGINTEAFF.

V gene TRBV7-2 combines with J gene TRBJ1-1; no firm D call. Germline values: CDR1 SGHTA, CDR2 FQGNSA. CDR3 length equals 13 residues. Trimming took 5 bases from V and 3 from J, leaving 10 bases between them. The CDR3 is CASSPRSDTEAFF. The CDR3 DNA is TGTGCCAGCAGCCCTCGTTCGGACACTGAAGCTTTCTTT. The whole variable domain, filled in from reference TRBV7-2 and TRBJ1-1, reads GAGVSQSPSNKVTEKGKDVELRCDPISGHTALYWYRQSLGQGLEFLIYFQGNSAPDKSGLPSDRFSAERTGGSVSTLTIQRTQQEDSAVYLCASSPRSDTEAFFGQGTRLTVV.

The chain employs TRBV23-1 and TRBJ2-7; maybe TRBD1 (6 bases). TRBV23-1 is an open reading frame whose function is uncertain. V lost 4 bases and J lost 4, with 11 bases in between. CDR3 length: 13 residues. The DNA for the CDR3 is TGCGCCAGCAGTCTCCCAGACAGGTACGAGCAGTACTTC. This codes for CASSLPDRYEQYF.

The chain is built from TRBV11-3 and TRBJ2-3; tentatively, D is TRBD1 (6 bases). Looked up from germline, CDR1 is SGHNT and CDR2 is YENEEA. The CDR3 covers 13 residues. V was shortened by 4 bases and J by 7 bases, with 12 bases between the two germline ends. CDR3 bases: TGTGCCAGCAGCTCGACAGGCCCAAATACGCAGTATTTT. Residues: CASSSTGPNTQYF.

V and J are TRBV4-1 and TRBJ2-3; 10 nucleotides match TRBD1. CDR1 MGHRA and CDR2 YSYEKL come from the germline V gene. The CDR3 loop spans 17 amino acids. V trimming: 2 bases; J trimming: 3 bases; junction bases outside the gene matches: 8. CDR3 in DNA: TGCGCCAGCAGCCAACGACCGGGACAGGGGAGGACAGATACGCAGTATTTT. It translates to CASSQRPGQGRTDTQYF.

The CDR3 region has the DNA TGCGCCAGCAGTGACGGGGGGGCGAGGACCTACGAGCAGTACTTC. Protein product: CASSDGGARTYEQYF. The chain is built from TRBV10-2 and TRBJ2-7, with 8 bases aligning to TRBD2. CDR3 length: 15 amino acids. Trimming at V came to 3 bases and at J to 2 bases, leaving 6 bases not matched to a gene. Germline assignment: CDR1 WSHSY and CDR2 SAAADI.

The chain recombines TRBV27 with TRBJ2-7, with 9 bases fitting TRBD2. The CDR3 contains 14 residues. J lost 6 bases, V lost 6 bases, and 9 bases had no gene match. Germline-derived CDR1 and CDR2 are MNHEY and SMNVEV (reference sequence). DNA of the CDR3: TGTGCCAGCAGGAAACCGGGACTAGCTTCCGAGCAGTACTTC. It specifies CASRKPGLASEQYF.

J is TRBJ2-3 and V is TRBV11-3; TRBD1 matches at 7 bases. Germline V gene data show CDR1 as SGHNT and CDR2 as YENEEA. This CDR3 has 15 amino acids. J gave up 4 bases and V 1 base, and 5 bases lay outside the gene matches. Written as DNA, the CDR3 is TGTGCCAGCAGCTTAGGGGCAGGGGGATCAGATACGCAGTATTTT. Encoded protein: CASSLGAGGSDTQYF.

This chain connects TRBV7-3 to TRBJ2-2, with 7 bases matching TRBD2. After removal of 1 base from V and 1 base from J, the junction contained 3 bases not matched to a gene. This CDR3 is 16 amino acids long. Germline V gene data show CDR1 as SGHTA and CDR2 as FQGTGA. CDR3 amino acids: CASSLMAGENTGELFF. The CDR3 DNA is TGTGCCAGCAGCTTAATGGCGGGAGAGAACACCGGGGAGCTGTTTTTT.

V is TRBV2 and J is TRBJ2-2; D is ambiguous. Germline V gene sequence: CDR1 SNHLY, CDR2 FYNNEI. The ends were cut back, 0 bases at V and 1 base at J, with 6 bases in the middle. This CDR3 has 15 residues. Here the CDR3 reads CASSEAGRNTGELFF. As DNA, the CDR3 is TGTGCCAGCAGTGAAGCAGGACGGAACACCGGGGAGCTGTTTTTT.

The rearrangement uses TRBV27 and TRBJ2-7; 8 nucleotides agree with TRBD2. The CDR3 runs to 14 residues. Unmatched junction bases numbered 7, after V lost 7 bases and J lost 2 bases. Germline CDR1 MNHEY, CDR2 SMNVEV (reference sequence). This chain's CDR3 is CASKRGGLPYEQYF. Written as DNA, the CDR3 is TGTGCCAGCAAACGGGGGGGGCTCCCCTACGAGCAGTACTTC.

This CDR3 is CASSLDIRGREQYF. CDR3 nucleotide sequence: TGCGCCAGCAGCTTGGATATCAGGGGGCGCGAGCAGTACTTC. This chain links TRBV5-1 with TRBJ2-7; 8 positions match TRBD1. This CDR3 has 14 residues. Trimming removed 0 bases from V and 6 bases from J; junction bases left unmatched: 5. The germline gives CDR1 SGHRS, CDR2 YFSETQ. Filled out from reference TRBV5-1 and TRBJ2-7, the complete variable domain reads KAGVTQTPRYLIKTRGQQVTLSCSPISGHRSVSWYQQTPGQGLQFLFEYFSETQRNKGNFPGRFSGRQFSNSRSEMNVSTLELGDSALYLCASSLDIRGREQYFGPGTRLTVT.

The chain employs TRBV28 and TRBJ2-1; 10 bases fit TRBD2. Per germline, CDR1 MDHEN and CDR2 SYDVKM. This CDR3 has 15 residues. V dropped 5 bases and J dropped 4; count of bases not matched to a gene: 5. CDR3 amino acids: CASSRTSGAYNEQFF. The CDR3 coding sequence is TGTGCCAGCAGTCGGACTAGCGGAGCATACAATGAGCAGTTCTTC.

V and J are TRBV7-3 and TRBJ1-2; TRBD1 might be the D (6 bases). CDR3 size: 14 residues. V was clipped by 2 bases and J by 4 bases, with 11 bases between them. Looked up from germline, CDR1 is SGHTA and CDR2 is FQGTGA. Written as DNA, the CDR3 is TGTGCCAGCAGCTTACAGGGGACGCGCTATGGCTACACCTTC. Translated, it gives CASSLQGTRYGYTF.

The chain carries TRBV7-9 and TRBJ2-3, with D maybe TRBD1 (6 bases). Germline values: CDR1 SEHNR, CDR2 FQNEAQ (reference sequence). Trimming took 6 bases from V and 3 from J, leaving 19 bases between them. This CDR3 is built from 16 residues. The CDR3 DNA sequence: TGTGCCAGCAGTAAGACCTGGACAGCCGGAACAGATACGCAGTATTTT. The encoded protein is CASSKTWTAGTDTQYF.

The chain couples TRBV28 to TRBJ1-5; weak D call: TRBD1 (5 bases). Germline V gene data show CDR1 as MDHEN and CDR2 as SYDVKM. This CDR3 is 16 amino acids long. V shed 3 bases and J shed 2 bases, with 14 bases lying between them. The CDR3 DNA follows: TGTGCCAGCAGTTTTCGAGCAGGGATGGGCAATCAGCCCCAGCATTTT. As protein: CASSFRAGMGNQPQHF. Full variable domain (outside the CDR3, taken from reference TRBV28 and TRBJ1-5): DVKVTQSSRYLVKRTGEKVFLECVQDMDHENMFWYRQDPGLGLRLIYFSYDVKMKEKGDIPEGYSVSREKKERFSLILESASTNQTSMYLCASSFRAGMGNQPQHFGDGTRLSIL.

This chain joins TRBV6-6 and TRBJ1-2; D uncertain. CDR1 is MNHNY, CDR2 SVGAGI, per germline (reference sequence). Trimming removed 2 bases at V and 6 bases at J, with 13 bases between. The CDR3 loop spans 14 amino acids. The CDR3 spells CASSYMKEYDGYTF. The CDR3 coding sequence is TGTGCCAGCAGTTACATGAAAGAGTACGATGGCTACACCTTC.

This clone was seen once. The chain couples TRBV7-6 to TRBJ1-2; a possible D gene is TRBD1 (6 bases). From germline, CDR1 is SGHVS and CDR2 FNYEAQ. The V end was cut by 5 bases, the J end by 8 bases, with 15 bases between. The CDR3 has 13 residues. For the CDR3, the DNA is TGTGCCAGCAGCCCTTACAGGGCTCGGGGCTACACCTTC. This sequence encodes CASSPYRARGYTF.

The chain recombines TRBV5-1 with TRBJ2-5; 10 bases fit TRBD2. Germline CDR1 SGHRS, CDR2 YFSETQ. The CDR3 totals 15 residues. The V gene end was trimmed by 1 base and the J gene end by 2 bases; junction bases not matched to a gene: 2. For the CDR3, the DNA is TGCGCCAGCAGCTTGACTAGCGGGGTACAAGAGACCCAGTACTTC. This translates into CASSLTSGVQETQYF.

V is TRBV29-1 and J is TRBJ2-2, with 10 bases lining up with TRBD2. V lost 7 bases and J lost 5; bases outside the gene matches: 10. Looked up from germline, CDR1 is SQVTM and CDR2 is ANQGSEA. There are 15 residues in the CDR3. CDR3 amino acids: CSARGAGGPTGELFF. The CDR3 DNA reads TGCAGCGCTAGGGGAGCGGGAGGGCCTACCGGGGAGCTGTTTTTT.

The chain joins TRBV27 to TRBJ2-3; D is ambiguous. The ends were cut back, 6 bases at V and 12 bases at J, with 25 bases in the middle. CDR3 length: 15 residues. Germline V gene data show CDR1 as MNHEY and CDR2 as SMNVEV (reference sequence). The CDR3 loop reads CASSDISRSANNQYF. In nucleotides, the CDR3 is TGTGCCAGCAGCGACATCTCCCGGTCAGCTAATAACCAGTATTTT.